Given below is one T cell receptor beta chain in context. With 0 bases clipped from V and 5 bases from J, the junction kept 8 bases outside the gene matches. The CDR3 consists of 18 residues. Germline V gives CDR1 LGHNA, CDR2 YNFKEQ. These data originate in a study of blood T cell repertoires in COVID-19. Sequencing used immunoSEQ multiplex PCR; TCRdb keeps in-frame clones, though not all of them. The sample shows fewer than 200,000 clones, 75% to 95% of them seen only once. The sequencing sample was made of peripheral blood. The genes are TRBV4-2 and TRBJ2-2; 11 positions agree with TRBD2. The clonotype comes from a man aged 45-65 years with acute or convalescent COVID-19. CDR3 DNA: TGTGCCAGCAGCCAAGAGTTAGCGGGGGGGCGAGTTACCGGGGAGCTGTTTTTT. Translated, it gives CASSQELAGGRVTGELFF.